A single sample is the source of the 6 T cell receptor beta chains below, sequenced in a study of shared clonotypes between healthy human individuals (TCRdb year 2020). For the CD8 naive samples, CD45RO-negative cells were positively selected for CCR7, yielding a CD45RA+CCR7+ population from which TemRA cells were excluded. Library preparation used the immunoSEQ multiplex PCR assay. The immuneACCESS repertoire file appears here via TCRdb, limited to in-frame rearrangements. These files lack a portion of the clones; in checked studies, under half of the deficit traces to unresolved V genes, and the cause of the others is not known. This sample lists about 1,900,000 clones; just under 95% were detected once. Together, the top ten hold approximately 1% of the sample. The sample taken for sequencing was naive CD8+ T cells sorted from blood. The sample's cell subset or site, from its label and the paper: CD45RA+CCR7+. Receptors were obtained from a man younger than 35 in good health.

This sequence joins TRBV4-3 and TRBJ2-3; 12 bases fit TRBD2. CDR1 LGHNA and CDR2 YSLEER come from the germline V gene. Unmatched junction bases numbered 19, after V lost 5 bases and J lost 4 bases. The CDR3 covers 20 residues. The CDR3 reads CASSTLTGASGRGGADTQYF. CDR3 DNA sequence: TGCGCCAGCAGCACCTTAACGGGGGCTAGCGGGAGGGGAGGGGCAGATACGCAGTATTTT.

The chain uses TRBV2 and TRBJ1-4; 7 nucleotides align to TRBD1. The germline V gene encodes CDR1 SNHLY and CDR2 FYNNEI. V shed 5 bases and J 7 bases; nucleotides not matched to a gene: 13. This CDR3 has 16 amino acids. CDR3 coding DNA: TGTGCCAGCAGTACGAACGCAGGGGGTAGGGGTGAAAAACTGTTTTTT. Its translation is CASSTNAGGRGEKLFF.

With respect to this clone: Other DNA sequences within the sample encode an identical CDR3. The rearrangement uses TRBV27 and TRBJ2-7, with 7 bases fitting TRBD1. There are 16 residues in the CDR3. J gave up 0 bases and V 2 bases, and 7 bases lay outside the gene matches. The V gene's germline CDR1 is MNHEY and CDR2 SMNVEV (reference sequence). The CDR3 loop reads CASSLSLGTVSYEQYF. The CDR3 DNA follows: TGTGCCAGCAGTTTAAGTCTCGGGACAGTCTCCTACGAGCAGTACTTC.

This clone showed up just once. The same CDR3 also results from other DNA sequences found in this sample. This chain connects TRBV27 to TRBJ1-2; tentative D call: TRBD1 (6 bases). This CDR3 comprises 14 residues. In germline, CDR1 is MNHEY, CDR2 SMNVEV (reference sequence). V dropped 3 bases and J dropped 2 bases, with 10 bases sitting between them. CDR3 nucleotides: TGTGCCAGCAGTTTGTTGGGGGGCAACTATGGCTACACCTTC. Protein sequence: CASSLLGGNYGYTF.

In nucleotides, the CDR3 is TGTGCCAGCAGCGTAGACGGACTAGCGGGAGGCGAGCAGTTCTTC. Protein: CASSVDGLAGGEQFF. The chain uses TRBV9 and TRBJ2-1; TRBD2 agrees at 14 bases. Germline CDR1 SGDLS, CDR2 YYNGEE. The J segment lost 10 bases and the V segment lost 0 bases, leaving 3 bases of the junction unmatched. The CDR3 totals 15 residues.

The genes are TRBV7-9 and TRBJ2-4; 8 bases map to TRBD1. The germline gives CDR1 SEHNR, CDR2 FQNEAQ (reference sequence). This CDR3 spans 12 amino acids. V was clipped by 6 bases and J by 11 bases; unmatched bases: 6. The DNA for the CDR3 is TGTGCCAGCAGTCCGGACAGGGAAGTTCAGTACTTC. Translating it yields CASSPDREVQYF.